This T cell receptor (beta chain) is drawn from a study of blood T cell repertoires in COVID-19. Profiled with immunoSEQ multiplex PCR; TCRdb holds only in-frame clones, not every one. The sample lists around 280,000 clones, approximately 86% occurring once. The sequence was obtained from a woman aged 25 to 39 who had recovered from COVID-19. The source material was peripheral blood.

The CDR3 protein is CASSMDYRTGNTIYF. DNA for the CDR3: TGTGCCAGTAGTATGGATTACAGGACTGGAAACACCATATATTTT. The chain has TRBV19 and TRBJ1-3, with D possibly TRBD1 on 5 matching bases. V was pared by 3 bases and J by 2 bases, with 11 bases between. Germline loops: CDR1 LNHDA, CDR2 SQIVND (reference sequence). CDR3 size: 15 residues.